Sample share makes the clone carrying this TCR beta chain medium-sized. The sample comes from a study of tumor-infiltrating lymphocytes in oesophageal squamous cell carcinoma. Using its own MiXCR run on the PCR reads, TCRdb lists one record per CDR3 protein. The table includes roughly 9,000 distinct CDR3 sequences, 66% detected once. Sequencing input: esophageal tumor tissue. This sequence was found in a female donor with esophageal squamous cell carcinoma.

The CDR3 region has the DNA TGTGCCAGCAGCCCGCGACCGGGACAGGTTAATGAAAAACTGTTTTTT. Translation: CASSPRPGQVNEKLFF. This chain uses TRBV7-2 with TRBJ1-4; 8 nucleotides line up with TRBD1. CDR3 length: 16 amino acids. Per germline, CDR1 SGHTA and CDR2 FQGNSA. V shed 5 bases, J shed 4 bases, and the junction held 9 bases outside the gene matches.